The 26 T cell receptor beta chains listed next were all sequenced from one sample in a study of blood T cell repertoires in COVID-19. Generated by immunoSEQ multiplex PCR, the TCRdb table keeps only in-frame clones and is missing some. The table includes over 150,000 clones, roughly 84% detected once. Sequencing used peripheral blood. These receptor sequences come from a young man with active or convalescent COVID-19.

The J gene is TRBJ2-6, the V gene TRBV14; D is uncertain. V was shortened by 1 base and J by 4 bases, with 5 bases between the two germline ends. The CDR3 is 14 amino acids. Germline V CDR1 and CDR2: SGHDN, FVKESK. CDR3 region: CASSQVSGANVLTF. CDR3 sequence (DNA): TGTGCCAGCAGCCAAGTGTCAGGGGCCAACGTCCTGACTTTC.

This chain connects TRBV5-1 to TRBJ2-3, with TRBD2 matching over 10 bases. V gave up 6 bases and J gave up 5 bases; unmatched junction bases: 6. Germline-derived CDR1 and CDR2 are SGHRS and YFSETQ. The CDR3 is 14 residues long. CDR3 loop: CASKSGGAKDTQYF. CDR3 DNA: TGCGCCAGCAAGAGCGGGGGGGCGAAAGATACGCAGTATTTT.

This chain joins TRBV19 and TRBJ1-2, with 7 bases fitting TRBD1. This CDR3 contains 13 residues. V lost 6 bases to trimming and J lost 2 bases; unmatched junction nucleotides: 3. Germline V lookup: CDR1 LNHDA, CDR2 SQIVND (reference sequence). The CDR3 here is CASSQTGNYGYTF. In nucleotides, the CDR3 is TGTGCCAGTAGCCAGACAGGGAACTATGGCTACACCTTC.

This clone showed up many times. The V call is TRBV4-2, the J call TRBJ1-6; TRBD1 aligns across 9 bases. V lost 1 base to trimming and J lost 6 bases; unmatched junction nucleotides: 4. Germline V CDR1 and CDR2: LGHNA, YNFKEQ. This CDR3 comprises 16 residues. CDR3 loop: CASSQGQGGSNSPLHF. DNA for the CDR3: TGTGCCAGCAGCCAAGGACAGGGGGGATCTAATTCACCCCTCCACTTT.

The chain combines TRBV3-1 (or the pseudogene TRBV3-2) with TRBJ1-6, with D possibly being TRBD1 (6 bases). Germline V gene lookup returns CDR1 LGHDT and CDR2 YNNKEL (reference sequence). V was shortened by 2 bases and J by 7 bases, with 15 bases between the two germline ends. The CDR3 has 16 residues. DNA of the CDR3: TGTGCCAGCAGCCAATCTTCACGGGACAACAATTCACCCCTCCACTTT. This codes for CASSQSSRDNNSPLHF.

This clone was detected ten times or more. The chain is built from TRBV4-2 and TRBJ1-1; 7 bases align to TRBD1. Germline CDR1 is LGHNA and CDR2 is YNFKEQ. The CDR3 length is 16 residues. V gave up 1 base and J gave up 2 bases; unmatched junction bases: 7. Here the CDR3 DNA reads TGTGCCAGCAGCCAAGCCCTGGGACAGTTAAACACTGAAGCTTTCTTT. Translation gives CASSQALGQLNTEAFF.

The J gene is TRBJ2-2, the V gene TRBV9; a weak D match, TRBD1 (6 bases). Trimming cost V 0 bases and J 3 bases, with 12 bases left between them. Per germline, CDR1 SGDLS and CDR2 YYNGEE. This CDR3 is built from 16 residues. The CDR3 sequence: CASSVGQAADTGELFF. The CDR3 DNA follows: TGTGCCAGCAGCGTAGGACAGGCTGCGGACACCGGGGAGCTGTTTTTT.

This sequence joins TRBV6-4 and TRBJ1-2, with 8 bases aligning to TRBD1. This CDR3 spans 15 amino acids. V lost 0 bases and J lost 2; bases outside the gene matches: 2. CDR1 and CDR2 from the germline V gene are MRHNA and SNTAGT. Here the CDR3 reads CASSDSGQGNYGYTF. Here the CDR3 DNA reads TGTGCCAGCAGTGACTCTGGACAGGGCAACTATGGCTACACCTTC.

The chain combines TRBV6-5 with TRBJ2-2; 11 positions agree with TRBD1. This CDR3 has 15 amino acids. From germline, CDR1 is MNHEY and CDR2 SVGAGI. V lost 6 bases to trimming and J lost 5 bases; unmatched junction nucleotides: 5. The CDR3 bases are TGTGCCAGCAGGCCTTGGGACAGGGGGACCGGGGAGCTGTTTTTT. Translated: CASRPWDRGTGELFF.

The chain couples TRBV7-3 to TRBJ1-6; D might be TRBD1 (6 bases). V lost 9 bases to trimming and J lost 0 bases, with 12 bases between them. Germline V gives CDR1 SGHTA, CDR2 FQGTGA. This CDR3 is 15 amino acids long. Here the CDR3 reads CASRQGSSYNSPLHF. Here the CDR3 DNA reads TGTGCCAGTCGTCAGGGGAGCTCCTATAATTCACCCCTCCACTTT.

This chain uses TRBV18 with TRBJ2-1; perhaps TRBD2 as D (5 bases). Germline V gives CDR1 KGHSH, CDR2 LQKENI. The length of the CDR3 is 15 residues. Trimming shortened V by 2 bases and J by 4 bases, and 12 bases separated the two germline ends. This CDR3 is CASSPGTGRYNEQFF. The CDR3 bases are TGTGCCAGCTCACCAGGAACGGGGAGATACAATGAGCAGTTCTTC.

The chain employs TRBV4-1 and TRBJ1-3; perhaps TRBD1 as D (5 bases). The CDR3 is 17 amino acids. Germline V gives CDR1 MGHRA, CDR2 YSYEKL. V lost 1 base, J lost 0 bases, and 13 bases lay in between. This chain's CDR3 is CASSQAPGRDSGNTIYF. Written as DNA, the CDR3 is TGCGCCAGCAGCCAAGCTCCGGGCAGGGACTCTGGAAACACCATATATTTT.

The V call is TRBV5-5, the J call TRBJ2-5; 7 positions agree with TRBD2. The CDR3 consists of 15 residues. J was trimmed by 5 bases and V by 2 bases; bases with no gene match: 9. The germline V gene encodes CDR1 SGHKS and CDR2 YYEKEE (reference sequence). CDR3 protein: CASSFSPRGEETQYF. The CDR3 nucleotides read TGTGCCAGCAGCTTTTCCCCTCGGGGGGAGGAGACCCAGTACTTC.

This clone has only one observation. The chain couples TRBV12-3 or TRBV12-4 to TRBJ2-7; D call uncertain. This CDR3 is built from 12 residues. The V end lost 4 bases, the J end lost 4 bases, and 8 bases lay between the germline ends. The CDR3 is CASSSKRYEQYF. The CDR3 bases are TGTGCCAGCAGTTCTAAGAGGTACGAGCAGTACTTC.

The V gene is TRBV5-5, the J gene TRBJ1-4; 9 bases match TRBD1. CDR1 and CDR2 from the germline V gene are SGHKS and YYEKEE (reference sequence). Trimming took 4 bases from V and 2 from J; bases not matched to a gene: 9. The CDR3 consists of 17 residues. CDR3 in amino acids: CASSIGTGFGTNEKLFF. Here the CDR3 DNA reads TGTGCCAGCAGCATCGGGACAGGGTTTGGGACTAATGAAAAACTGTTTTTT.

This sequence joins TRBV24-1 and TRBJ1-5, with a possible D match to TRBD1 (5 bases). Per germline, CDR1 KGHDR and CDR2 SFDVKD. V was cut by 4 bases and J by 6 bases, with 12 bases left in between. The CDR3 loop spans 14 amino acids. CDR3 DNA sequence: TGTGCCACCAGTGACCACCAGGGAGGTCAGCCCCAGCATTTT. Its translation is CATSDHQGGQPQHF.

The chain is built from TRBV3-1 (or the pseudogene TRBV3-2) and TRBJ2-7; TRBD2 might be the D (6 bases). This CDR3 region has 12 residues. The V end was cut by 5 bases, the J end by 3 bases, with 8 bases between. Germline CDR1 is LGHDT and CDR2 is YNNKEL (reference sequence). The CDR3 bases are TGTGCCAGCAGCGTTAGCGGCTACGAGCAGTACTTC. This sequence encodes CASSVSGYEQYF.

This chain joins TRBV11-2 and TRBJ1-2; 7 bases match TRBD1. The CDR3 is 15 residues long. Germline values: CDR1 SGHAT, CDR2 FQNNGV. J lost 7 bases, V lost 0 bases, and 8 bases had no gene match. The CDR3 sequence: CASSLDNGRGIGYTF. CDR3 in DNA: TGTGCCAGCAGCTTAGATAACGGCAGGGGGATTGGCTACACCTTC.

The chain links TRBV19 to TRBJ1-3; maybe TRBD1 (5 bases). Looked up from germline, CDR1 is LNHDA and CDR2 is SQIVND (reference sequence). The CDR3 is made up of 15 amino acids. Trimming removed 5 bases from V and 4 bases from J, with 15 bases in between. The CDR3 region has the DNA TGTGCCAGTAGTCCTACAGGAGATGCAGGAAACACCATATATTTT. This encodes CASSPTGDAGNTIYF. Looking up the rest from reference TRBV19 and TRBJ1-3 gives the full variable domain: DGGITQSPKYLFRKEGQNVTLSCEQNLNHDAMYWYRQDPGQGLRLIYYSQIVNDFQKGDIAEGYSVSREKKESFPLTVTSAQKNPTAFYLCASSPTGDAGNTIYFGEGSWLTVV.

V and J are TRBV7-2 and TRBJ2-1; 12 bases map to TRBD2. The CDR3 sequence is 17 residues long. V was clipped by 3 bases and J by 0 bases; unmatched bases: 3. CDR1 and CDR2 (germline): SGHTA, FQGNSA. This chain's CDR3 is CASSFGTSGFSYNEQFF. CDR3 DNA: TGTGCCAGCAGCTTTGGGACTAGCGGGTTCTCCTACAATGAGCAGTTCTTC.

This chain connects TRBV11-2 to TRBJ1-3; 10 nucleotides align to TRBD1. Germline CDR1 reads SGHAT; CDR2 reads FQNNGV. With 4 bases clipped from V and 2 bases from J, the junction kept 2 bases outside the gene matches. The CDR3 is 15 amino acids. The CDR3 region is CASSYGTGAGNTIYF. The CDR3 DNA follows: TGTGCCAGCAGCTACGGGACAGGGGCTGGAAACACCATATATTTT.

This rearrangement joins TRBV2 to TRBJ1-1; D might be TRBD1 (6 bases). The germline gives CDR1 SNHLY, CDR2 FYNNEI. The CDR3 has 13 amino acids. Trimming removed 7 bases at V and 2 bases at J, with 11 bases between. The CDR3 sequence: CASTKDSNTEAFF. CDR3 nucleotide sequence: TGTGCCAGCACCAAGGACAGTAACACTGAAGCTTTCTTT. Full variable domain (remainder filled in from reference TRBV2 and TRBJ1-1): EPEVTQTPSHQVTQMGQEVILRCVPISNHLYFYWYRQILGQKVEFLVSFYNNEISEKSEIFDDQFSVERPDGSNFTLKIRSTKLEDSAMYFCASTKDSNTEAFFGQGTRLTVV.

The V call is TRBV5-5, the J call TRBJ1-3; 10 bases are a match to TRBD1. CDR3 size: 15 residues. Germline lookup yields CDR1 SGHKS and CDR2 YYEKEE (reference sequence). The V and J ends lost 4 bases and 2 bases, in that order; junction bases with no gene match: 3. The DNA of the CDR3 is TGTGCCAGCAGCAAGACAGGGGGCACTGGAAACACCATATATTTT. This gives the protein CASSKTGGTGNTIYF.

V and J are TRBV7-2 and TRBJ2-7; D is possibly TRBD1 (5 bases). This CDR3 has 15 residues. The V gene's germline CDR1 is SGHTA and CDR2 FQGNSA. V was cut by 5 bases and J by 2 bases, with 16 bases left in between. The CDR3 DNA reads TGTGCCAGCAGCCCTGCAGGGTTTACGACCTACGAGCAGTACTTC. Protein: CASSPAGFTTYEQYF.

This clone showed up just once. This chain uses TRBV9 with TRBJ1-1; possible D gene TRBD1, 6 bases. Trimming took 6 bases from V and 1 from J, leaving 13 bases between them. CDR1 and CDR2 (germline): SGDLS, YYNGEE. The CDR3 covers 14 residues. CDR3 sequence reads: CASTPDRRNTEAFF. Written as DNA, the CDR3 is TGTGCCAGCACCCCCGACAGGAGGAACACTGAAGCTTTCTTT.

This clone has a handful of counts. The sample contains more than one DNA sequence encoding this CDR3. The gene calls are TRBV25-1 and TRBJ1-3, with TRBD1 identical over 8 bases. Germline loops: CDR1 MGHDK, CDR2 SYGVNS. This CDR3 has 14 residues. Trimming took 6 bases from V and 4 from J; bases not matched to a gene: 5. DNA of the CDR3: TGTGCCAGCAGCCGGACAGGGAGCGGAAACACCATATATTTT. It yields the protein CASSRTGSGNTIYF.